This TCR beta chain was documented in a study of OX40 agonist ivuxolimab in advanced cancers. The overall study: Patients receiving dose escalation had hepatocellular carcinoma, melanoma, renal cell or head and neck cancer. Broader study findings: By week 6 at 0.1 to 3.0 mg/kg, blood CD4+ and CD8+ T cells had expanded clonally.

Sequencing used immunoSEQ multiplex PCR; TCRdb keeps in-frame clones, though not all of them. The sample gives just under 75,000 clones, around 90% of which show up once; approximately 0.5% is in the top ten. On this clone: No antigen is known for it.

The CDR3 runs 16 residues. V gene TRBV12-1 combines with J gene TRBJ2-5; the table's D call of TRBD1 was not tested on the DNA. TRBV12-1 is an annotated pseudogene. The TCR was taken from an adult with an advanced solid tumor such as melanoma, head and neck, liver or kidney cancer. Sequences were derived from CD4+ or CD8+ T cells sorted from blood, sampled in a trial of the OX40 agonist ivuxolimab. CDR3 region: CASSFAGQGFGETQYF. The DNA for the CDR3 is TGTGCCAGCAGCTTTGCGGGACAGGGATTCGGAGAGACCCAGTACTTC.